This is a list of T cell receptor beta chains from one sample in a study of blood T cell repertoires in COVID-19. Clones were read by immunoSEQ multiplex PCR, and TCRdb kept only the in-frame ones, dropping some. The data show around 280,000 clones, with roughly nine tenths seen just once and about 6.1% held by the top ten. The sequenced material came from PBMCs or T cells enriched from blood (not recorded which). These receptors were obtained from a woman in her 40s who had recovered from COVID-19. CDR3s include the opening cysteine and the closing phenylalanine or tryptophan. The D gene is left open where the match is weak. Clone size appears in some rows only: once, few, many, or a class for an expanded clone.

-	TRBJ2-7	TRBV27	-	CASMGGASYEQYF	TGTGCCAGCATGGGGGGTGCTTCCTACGAGCAGTACTTC
-	TRBJ2-1	TRBV7-2	TRBD2	CASSLVTSGLAGNNEQFF	TGTGCCAGCAGCTTAGTCACTTCTGGCCTAGCGGGGAACAATGAGCAGTTCTTC
-	TRBJ1-4	TRBV28	-	CASSPGGREKLFF	TGTGCCAGCAGCCCCGGGGGGCGAGAAAAACTGTTTTTT
-	TRBJ1-1	TRBV11-2	-	CASRTGFGNTEAFF	TGTGCCAGCAGAACAGGCTTTGGGAACACTGAAGCTTTCTTT
few	TRBJ2-1	TRBV18	TRBD2	CASSPPLGLAGGSYNEQFF	TGTGCCAGCTCACCCCCCCTGGGTCTAGCGGGAGGTTCCTACAATGAGCAGTTCTTC
-	TRBJ2-7	TRBV7-2	TRBD1	CASSSLLGDSEPYEQYF	TGTGCCAGCAGCTCTCTATTAGGGGACAGTGAGCCCTACGAGCAGTACTTC
-	TRBJ2-1	TRBV24-1	-	CATSEDNGDEQFF	TGTGCCACCAGTGAGGACAATGGGGATGAGCAGTTCTTC
-	TRBJ1-1	TRBV24-1	-	CATSGIAETEAFF	TGTGCCACCAGCGGGATTGCAGAGACTGAAGCTTTCTTT
-	TRBJ1-4	TRBV11-1	TRBD1	CASSFVTGGNEKLFF	TGTGCCAGCAGCTTCGTCACAGGGGGCAATGAAAAACTGTTTTTT
-	TRBJ2-7	TRBV15	-	CATSVGQLDEQYF	TGTGCCACCAGCGTAGGACAGTTGGACGAGCAGTACTTC